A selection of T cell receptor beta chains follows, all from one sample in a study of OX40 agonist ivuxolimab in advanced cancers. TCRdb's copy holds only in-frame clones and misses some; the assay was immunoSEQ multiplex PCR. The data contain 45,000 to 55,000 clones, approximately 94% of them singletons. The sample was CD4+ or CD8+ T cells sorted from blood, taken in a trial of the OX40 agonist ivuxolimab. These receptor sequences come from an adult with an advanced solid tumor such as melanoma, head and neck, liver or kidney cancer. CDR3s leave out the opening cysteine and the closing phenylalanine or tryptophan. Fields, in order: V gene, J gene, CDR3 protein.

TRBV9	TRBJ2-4	ASSVAGGPQY
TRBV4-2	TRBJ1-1	ASSQDFREMNTEAF
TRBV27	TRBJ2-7	ASSSLSYEQY
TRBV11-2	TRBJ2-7	ASSPTINTYEQY
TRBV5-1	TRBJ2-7	ASSLAGGYYEQY
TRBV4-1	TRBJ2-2	ASSQGQGFTGGELF
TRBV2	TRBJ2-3	ASRGLTDTQY
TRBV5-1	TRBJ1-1	ASSLGTGASTEAF
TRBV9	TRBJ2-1	ASSVSQHGDRYDEQF
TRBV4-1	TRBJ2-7	ASSPTTGVPYEQY
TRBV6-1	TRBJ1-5	AIDQGAGQPQH
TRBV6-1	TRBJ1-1	ASSEALGRVFAEAF
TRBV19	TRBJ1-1	ASTPDRGGGTEAF
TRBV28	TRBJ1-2	ASSSAYGQGFSIGYT
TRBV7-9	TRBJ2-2	ASSLGTSGLNTGELF
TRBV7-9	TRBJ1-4	ASSLVRAEKLF
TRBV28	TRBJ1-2	ASSIPGTGGPGYT
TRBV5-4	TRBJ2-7	ASSLGPGGYEQY
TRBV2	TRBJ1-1	ASSESGWVTEAF
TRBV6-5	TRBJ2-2	ASSYSAGFGELF
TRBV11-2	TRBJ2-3	ASSLFGGGPTDTQY
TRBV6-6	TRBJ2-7	ATRGGYEQY
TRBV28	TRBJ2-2	ASSSPTWTGPTNTGELF
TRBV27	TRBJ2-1	ASTLQGGGGGEQF
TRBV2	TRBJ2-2	ASTERVGELF
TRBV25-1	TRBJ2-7	ASSEGNSPSYEQY
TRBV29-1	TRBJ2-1	SVLEGGPDYNEQF
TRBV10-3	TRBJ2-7	ASVADTSYEQY
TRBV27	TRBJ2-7	ASSLGQSYEQY
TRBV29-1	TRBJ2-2	SVVIGHTGELF
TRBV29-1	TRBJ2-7	SVGTSGSYEQY
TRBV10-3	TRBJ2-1	AISDPDLGLYNEQF
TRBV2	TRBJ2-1	ASSDGREVYSEQF
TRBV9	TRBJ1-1	ASSAEPTGKSNTEAF
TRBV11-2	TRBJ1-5	ASSLEVGFSNQPQH
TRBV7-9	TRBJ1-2	ASSLTWGAHDYGYT
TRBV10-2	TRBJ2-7	ASSDQAGYSYEQY
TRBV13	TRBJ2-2	ASSLVQGRAGELF
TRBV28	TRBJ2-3	ASSFAGADTQY
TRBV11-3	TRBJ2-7	ASSSTGAPHEQY
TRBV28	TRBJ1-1	ASSPRPGGSTEAF
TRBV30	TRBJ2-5	AWSFETSGRAGEETQY
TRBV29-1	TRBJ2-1	SVTSPYNEQF
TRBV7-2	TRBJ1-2	ASSFYEGLNYGYT